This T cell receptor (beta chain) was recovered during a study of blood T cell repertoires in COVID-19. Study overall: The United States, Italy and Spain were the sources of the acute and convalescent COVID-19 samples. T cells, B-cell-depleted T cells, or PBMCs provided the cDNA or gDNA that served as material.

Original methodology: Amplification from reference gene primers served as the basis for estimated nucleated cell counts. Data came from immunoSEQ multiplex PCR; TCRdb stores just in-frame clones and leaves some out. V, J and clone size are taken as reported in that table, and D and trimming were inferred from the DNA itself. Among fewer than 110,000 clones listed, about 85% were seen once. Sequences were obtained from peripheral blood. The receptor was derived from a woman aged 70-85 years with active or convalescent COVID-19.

CDR3 in amino acids: CASSSRGHEQYF. The CDR3 DNA reads TGTGCCAGCAGTTCCAGGGGACACGAGCAGTACTTC. This chain connects TRBV28 to TRBJ2-7, with D possibly TRBD1 on 6 matching bases. The CDR3 covers 12 residues. Germline V gene sequence: CDR1 MDHEN, CDR2 SYDVKM. Trimming removed 4 bases from V and 5 bases from J, with 9 bases in between.